A single sample is the source of the 25 T cell receptor beta chains below, sequenced in a study of cytomegalovirus exposure and HLA in healthy donors. Assay: immunoSEQ multiplex PCR; the TCRdb copy retains only in-frame clones and omits some. Among 100,000 to 150,000 clones listed, less than 90% were seen once. Sequenced input: PBMCs. These receptors were obtained from a man between 18 and 29 years old in good health and CMV-seropositive.

The chain employs TRBV7-2 and TRBJ2-5; 8 bases map to TRBD1. V shed 5 bases and J 1 base; nucleotides not matched to a gene: 6. The V gene's germline CDR1 is SGHTA and CDR2 FQGNSA. The CDR3 extends over 15 amino acids. The CDR3 nucleotides are TGTGCCAGCAGCCCCGACAGGGGAGGCCAAGAGACCCAGTACTTC. This translates into CASSPDRGGQETQYF.

The chain carries TRBV10-3 and TRBJ2-2; D is perhaps TRBD2 (6 bases). CDR1 and CDR2 from the germline V gene are ENHRY and SYGVKD. CDR3 size: 14 residues. Trimming pared 6 bases from V and 0 bases from J, leaving 8 bases between. The CDR3 region has the DNA TGTGCCATCAGCCGGGACTCGAACACCGGGGAGCTGTTTTTT. This translates into CAISRDSNTGELFF.

The rearrangement uses TRBV6-5 and TRBJ1-2, with TRBD1 identical over 7 bases. The germline CDR1 and CDR2 sequences are MNHEY and SVGAGI. With V trimmed by 6 bases and J by 4 bases, 11 bases remained unmatched. The CDR3 consists of 15 residues. The CDR3 reads CASSPRGTVAYGYTF. The CDR3 DNA sequence: TGTGCCAGCAGCCCCCGGGGGACAGTTGCCTATGGCTACACCTTC.

This rearrangement joins TRBV6-1 to TRBJ2-7, with D possibly matching TRBD1 (5 bases). Germline V lookup: CDR1 MNHNS, CDR2 SASEGT. With 6 bases removed from V and 4 bases from J, the gap between germline ends came to 7 bases. The CDR3 loop spans 11 amino acids. Here the CDR3 DNA reads TGTGCCAGCAGGCAGGGATACGAGCAGTACTTC. It specifies CASRQGYEQYF.

A few counts support this clone. The chain is built from TRBV5-4 and TRBJ2-6; 9 positions agree with TRBD1. Unmatched junction bases numbered 4, after V lost 2 bases and J lost 4 bases. The CDR3 is 16 residues long. Germline V lookup: CDR1 SGHNT, CDR2 YYREEE (reference sequence). CDR3 DNA sequence: TGTGCCAGCAGCTTCAACAGGGGGCACGGGGCCAACGTCCTGACTTTC. Residues: CASSFNRGHGANVLTF.

This rearrangement joins TRBV25-1 to TRBJ1-1, with D perhaps matching TRBD1 (5 bases). Per germline, CDR1 MGHDK and CDR2 SYGVNS. V was cut by 3 bases and J by 5 bases, with 16 bases left in between. This CDR3 spans 15 amino acids. The CDR3 nucleotides are TGTGCCAGCAGTGACATGCAGGGAGGTGGAACTGAAGCTTTCTTT. Its translation is CASSDMQGGGTEAFF. Drawing the rest from reference TRBV25-1 and TRBJ1-1, the complete variable domain is EADIYQTPRYLVIGTGKKITLECSQTMGHDKMYWYQQDPGMELHLIHYSYGVNSTEKGDLSSESTVSRIRTEHFPLTLESARPSHTSQYLCASSDMQGGGTEAFFGQGTRLTVV.

The CDR3 region is CASSPGISAQEQFF. As DNA, the CDR3 is TGTGCCAGCAGCCCCGGCATTTCGGCACAGGAGCAGTTCTTC. The chain employs TRBV7-9 and TRBJ2-1; D call uncertain. Trimming shortened V by 5 bases and J by 10 bases, and 18 bases separated the two germline ends. The CDR3 loop spans 14 amino acids. Germline V gene data show CDR1 as SEHNR and CDR2 as FQNEAQ (reference sequence).

The chain carries TRBV4-1 and TRBJ1-2, with a possible D match to TRBD1 (6 bases). CDR1 and CDR2 (germline): MGHRA, YSYEKL. Trimming removed 0 bases at V and 7 bases at J, with 18 bases between. This CDR3 has 16 residues. The CDR3 region is CASSQDVFTGSRGYTF. The CDR3 region has the DNA TGCGCCAGCAGCCAAGACGTATTCACAGGGAGTCGTGGCTACACCTTC.

The chain joins TRBV5-6 to TRBJ1-5; 8 bases map to TRBD1. This CDR3 has 15 residues. V lost 2 bases, J lost 5 bases, and 6 bases stayed unmatched. Looked up from germline, CDR1 is SGHDT and CDR2 is YYEEEE. DNA for the CDR3: TGTGCCAGCAGCTTTGGTCCGACAGGGGATCAGCCCCAGCATTTT. It translates to CASSFGPTGDQPQHF. The variable domain in full, with the rest retrieved from reference TRBV5-6 and TRBJ1-5, is DAGVTQSPTHLIKTRGQQVTLRCSPKSGHDTVSWYQQALGQGPQFIFQYYEEEERQRGNFPDRFSGHQFPNYSSELNVNALLLGDSALYLCASSFGPTGDQPQHFGDGTRLSIL.

The rearrangement joins TRBV2 to TRBJ2-1, with 13 bases matching TRBD2. V lost 6 bases, J lost 6 bases, and 5 bases stayed unmatched. Germline values: CDR1 SNHLY, CDR2 FYNNEI. This CDR3 region has 15 residues. CDR3 nucleotides: TGTGCCAGCAGCCCACTAGCGGGGGGGCCCAATGAGCAGTTCTTC. Its translation: CASSPLAGGPNEQFF.

J is TRBJ1-1 and V is TRBV28; TRBD1 aligns across 7 bases. Germline CDR1 is MDHEN and CDR2 is SYDVKM. The CDR3 contains 15 residues. The V gene end was trimmed by 2 bases and the J gene end by 11 bases; junction bases not matched to a gene: 14. The CDR3 protein is CASSLSGQDASVAFF. The DNA for the CDR3 is TGTGCCAGCAGTTTAAGTGGACAGGACGCCTCCGTGGCTTTCTTT.

The V and J genes are TRBV19 and TRBJ1-1, with D perhaps matching TRBD1 (5 bases). The ends were cut back, 7 bases at V and 5 bases at J, with 17 bases in the middle. This CDR3 contains 14 residues. Germline CDR1 and CDR2: LNHDA and SQIVND (reference sequence). The CDR3 region has the DNA TGTGCCAGTACCTTGGGGGGATTAGGGACTGAAGCTTTCTTT. Its protein is CASTLGGLGTEAFF. Combining the CDR3 with reference TRBV19 and TRBJ1-1 gives the whole variable domain DGGITQSPKYLFRKEGQNVTLSCEQNLNHDAMYWYRQDPGQGLRLIYYSQIVNDFQKGDIAEGYSVSREKKESFPLTVTSAQKNPTAFYLCASTLGGLGTEAFFGQGTRLTVV.

The CDR3 sequence: CASSQEGGGGRRGGYTF. The CDR3 nucleotides read TGTGCCAGCAGCCAAGAGGGGGGTGGTGGACGAAGAGGGGGCTACACCTTC. The J gene is TRBJ1-2, the V gene TRBV4-2, with D perhaps TRBD1 (5 bases). The germline CDR1 and CDR2 sequences are LGHNA and YNFKEQ. Deletions cut 0 bases from V and 8 bases from J, with 22 bases between. The CDR3 sequence is 17 residues long.

In DNA form, the CDR3 reads TGTGCCAGCAGTTTATCGGCCCTCGGCGGAGGGGATTATGGCTACACCTTC. It specifies CASSLSALGGGDYGYTF. The chain has TRBV27 and TRBJ1-2, with D possibly matching TRBD1 (5 bases). The CDR3 is 17 residues long. Germline values: CDR1 MNHEY, CDR2 SMNVEV (reference sequence). Trimming shortened V by 0 bases and J by 5 bases, and 19 bases separated the two germline ends.

The chain joins TRBV19 to TRBJ2-2; the D gene is possibly TRBD2 (5 bases). V was trimmed by 3 bases and J by 4 bases, leaving 12 bases between them. CDR1 is LNHDA and CDR2 is SQIVND in the germline V gene (reference sequence). This CDR3 comprises 15 residues. The CDR3 DNA reads TGTGCCAGTAGTATCTCAAGCGGAGGCACCGGGGAGCTGTTTTTT. This encodes CASSISSGGTGELFF. Full variable domain (rest looked up from reference TRBV19 and TRBJ2-2): DGGITQSPKYLFRKEGQNVTLSCEQNLNHDAMYWYRQDPGQGLRLIYYSQIVNDFQKGDIAEGYSVSREKKESFPLTVTSAQKNPTAFYLCASSISSGGTGELFFGEGSRLTVL.

The rearrangement uses TRBV29-1 and TRBJ2-7, with unresolved D. CDR1 and CDR2 (germline): SQVTM, ANQGSEA. This CDR3 region has 13 residues. The CDR3 loop reads CTLRSLRYYEQYF. DNA for the CDR3: TGCACCCTCCGATCTCTTCGGTACTACGAGCAGTACTTC.

The chain combines TRBV10-3 with TRBJ1-3, with TRBD1 matching 7 bases. This CDR3 region has 14 residues. V shed 6 bases, J shed 2 bases, and the junction held 4 bases outside the gene matches. CDR1 ENHRY and CDR2 SYGVKD come from the germline V gene. The CDR3 DNA reads TGTGCCATCAGGTTGACAGGGCCTGGAAACACCATATATTTT. It encodes CAIRLTGPGNTIYF.

The chain has TRBV6-5 and TRBJ1-1; D ambiguous. The CDR3 loop spans 13 amino acids. Germline V CDR1 and CDR2: MNHEY, SVGAGI. Trimming took off 6 bases at V and 1 base at J, with 9 bases between the two ends. Here the CDR3 reads CASSRGWNTEAFF. CDR3 bases: TGTGCCAGCAGCCGGGGATGGAACACTGAAGCTTTCTTT.

The rearrangement links TRBV5-6 to TRBJ1-1, with 9 bases matching TRBD1. With 0 bases clipped from V and 5 bases from J, the junction kept 5 bases outside the gene matches. This CDR3 comprises 15 residues. Germline lookup yields CDR1 SGHDT and CDR2 YYEEEE. Here the CDR3 reads CASSLGDRAYTEAFF. DNA of the CDR3: TGTGCCAGCAGCTTGGGGGACAGGGCTTATACTGAAGCTTTCTTT.

J is TRBJ1-5 and V is TRBV4-2; tentative D call: TRBD1 (6 bases). V was clipped by 0 bases and J by 1 base, with 10 bases between them. This CDR3 is 16 amino acids long. Per germline, CDR1 LGHNA and CDR2 YNFKEQ. In DNA, the CDR3 is TGTGCCAGCAGCCAAGATTGGGGGGGCAGCAATCAGCCCCAGCATTTT. It yields the protein CASSQDWGGSNQPQHF.

This CDR3 reads CASTQADRANSPLHF. The CDR3 DNA sequence: TGTGCCAGCACCCAAGCGGACAGGGCTAATTCACCCCTCCACTTT. V is TRBV7-9 and J is TRBJ1-6; 8 nucleotides agree with TRBD1. The germline V gene encodes CDR1 SEHNR and CDR2 FQNEAQ (reference sequence). J was trimmed by 6 bases and V by 7 bases; bases with no gene match: 8. The CDR3 spans 15 residues.

CDR3 sequence: CASSLGRSRADSTF. In DNA form, the CDR3 reads TGCGCCAGCAGCCTGGGAAGATCCAGGGCCGACTCCACCTTC. V usage is TRBV4-1 and J usage is TRBJ1-2; tentative D call: TRBD1 (5 bases). V was shortened by 4 bases and J by 13 bases, with 22 bases between the two germline ends. This CDR3 spans 14 amino acids. Per the germline V gene, CDR1 is MGHRA and CDR2 is YSYEKL.

J is TRBJ1-1 and V is TRBV28; maybe TRBD1 (5 bases). The CDR3 contains 15 residues. Trimming removed 3 bases at V and 1 base at J, with 12 bases between. The germline V gene encodes CDR1 MDHEN and CDR2 SYDVKM. The CDR3 nucleotides read TGTGCCAGCAGTTTGGGAGGGGCTCCGAACACTGAAGCTTTCTTT. Its protein product is CASSLGGAPNTEAFF.

The V gene is TRBV6-5, the J gene TRBJ2-7; weak D call: TRBD2 (5 bases). This CDR3 is 14 amino acids long. Trimming stripped 2 bases from V and 6 bases from J, with 14 bases between. CDR1 is MNHEY, CDR2 SVGAGI, per germline. CDR3 nucleotides: TGTGCCAGCAGTTACGATTCCTCGGGAAGCGAGCAGTACTTC. The encoded protein is CASSYDSSGSEQYF.

This sequence joins TRBV28 and TRBJ2-7, with 8 bases aligning to TRBD1. J gave up 1 base and V 2 bases, and 4 bases lay outside the gene matches. Germline assignment: CDR1 MDHEN and CDR2 SYDVKM. The CDR3 is made up of 15 amino acids. CDR3 coding DNA: TGTGCCAGCAGTTTAAGGACAGGGTGGTCCTACGAGCAGTACTTC. Protein: CASSLRTGWSYEQYF.